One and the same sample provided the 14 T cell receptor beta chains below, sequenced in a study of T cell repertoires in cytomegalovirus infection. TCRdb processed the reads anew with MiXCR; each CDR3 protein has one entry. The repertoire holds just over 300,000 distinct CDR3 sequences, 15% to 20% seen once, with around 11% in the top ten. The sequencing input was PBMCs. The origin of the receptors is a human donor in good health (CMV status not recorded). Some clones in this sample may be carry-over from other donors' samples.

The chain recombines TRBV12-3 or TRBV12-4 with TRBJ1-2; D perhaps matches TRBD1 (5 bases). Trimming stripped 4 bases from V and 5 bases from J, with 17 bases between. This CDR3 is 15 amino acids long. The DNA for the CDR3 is TGTGCCAGCAGTTCGAAGCACTCAGGGATTTATGGCTACACCTTC. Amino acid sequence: CASSSKHSGIYGYTF.

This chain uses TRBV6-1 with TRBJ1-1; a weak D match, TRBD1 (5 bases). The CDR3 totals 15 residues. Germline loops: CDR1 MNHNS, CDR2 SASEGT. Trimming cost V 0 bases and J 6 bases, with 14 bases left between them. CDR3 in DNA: TGTGCCAGCAGTGAAGCGGGGGATCCACCACCTGAAGCTTTCTTT. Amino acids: CASSEAGDPPPEAFF.

The CDR3 nucleotides are TGCAGTGGGAGATCCGGGACAGGGAGCGGCTACACCTTC. Protein sequence: CSGRSGTGSGYTF. This chain joins TRBV20-1 and TRBJ1-2; 9 bases match TRBD1. Germline loops: CDR1 DFQATT, CDR2 SNEGSKA (reference sequence). After removal of 7 bases from V and 8 bases from J, the junction contained 11 bases not matched to a gene. The CDR3 is 13 amino acids.

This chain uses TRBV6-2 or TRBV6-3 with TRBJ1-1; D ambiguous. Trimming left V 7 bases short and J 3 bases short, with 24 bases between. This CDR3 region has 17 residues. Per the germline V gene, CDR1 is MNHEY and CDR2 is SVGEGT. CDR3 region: CASTHTVLAVRDTEAFF. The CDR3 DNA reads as TGTGCCAGCACCCATACAGTGTTAGCCGTCCGGGACACTGAAGCTTTCTTT.

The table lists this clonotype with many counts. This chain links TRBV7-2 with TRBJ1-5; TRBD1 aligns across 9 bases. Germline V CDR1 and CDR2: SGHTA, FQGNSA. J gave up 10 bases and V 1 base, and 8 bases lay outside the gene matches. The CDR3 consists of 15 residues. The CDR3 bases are TGTGCCAGCAGCTTAGTGTGGGACAGGGAATACCCCCAGCATTTT. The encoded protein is CASSLVWDREYPQHF.

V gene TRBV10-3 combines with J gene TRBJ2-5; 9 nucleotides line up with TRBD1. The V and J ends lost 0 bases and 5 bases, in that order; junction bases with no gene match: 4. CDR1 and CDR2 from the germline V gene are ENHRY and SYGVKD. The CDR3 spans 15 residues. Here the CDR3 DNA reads TGTGCCATCAGTGAGTCGACAGGGGGTCGGGAGACCCAGTACTTC. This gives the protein CAISESTGGRETQYF.

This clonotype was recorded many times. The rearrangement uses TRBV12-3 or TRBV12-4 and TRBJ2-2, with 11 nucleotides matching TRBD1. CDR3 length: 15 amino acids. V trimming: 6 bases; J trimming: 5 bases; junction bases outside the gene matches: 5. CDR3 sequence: CASSRTGGRTGELFF. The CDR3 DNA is TGTGCCAGCAGCCGGACAGGGGGCAGAACCGGGGAGCTGTTTTTT.

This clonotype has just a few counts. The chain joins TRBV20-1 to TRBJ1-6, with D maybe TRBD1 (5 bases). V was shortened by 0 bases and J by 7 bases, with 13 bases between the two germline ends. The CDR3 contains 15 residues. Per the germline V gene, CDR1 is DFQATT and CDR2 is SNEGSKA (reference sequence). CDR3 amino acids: CSARDVQGRNSPLHF. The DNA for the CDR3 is TGCAGTGCTAGAGATGTGCAGGGTCGGAATTCACCCCTCCACTTT.

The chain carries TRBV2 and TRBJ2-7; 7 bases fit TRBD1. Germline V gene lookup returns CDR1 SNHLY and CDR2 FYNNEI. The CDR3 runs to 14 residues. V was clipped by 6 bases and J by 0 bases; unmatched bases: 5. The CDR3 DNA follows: TGTGCCAGCAGAGACAGGGTGAGCTCCTACGAGCAGTACTTC. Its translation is CASRDRVSSYEQYF.

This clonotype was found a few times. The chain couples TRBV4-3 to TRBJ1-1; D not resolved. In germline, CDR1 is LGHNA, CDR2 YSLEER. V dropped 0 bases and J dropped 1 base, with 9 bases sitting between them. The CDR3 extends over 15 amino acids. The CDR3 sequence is CASSQDLRENTEAFF. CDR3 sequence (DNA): TGCGCCAGCAGCCAAGATCTTCGGGAGAACACTGAAGCTTTCTTT.

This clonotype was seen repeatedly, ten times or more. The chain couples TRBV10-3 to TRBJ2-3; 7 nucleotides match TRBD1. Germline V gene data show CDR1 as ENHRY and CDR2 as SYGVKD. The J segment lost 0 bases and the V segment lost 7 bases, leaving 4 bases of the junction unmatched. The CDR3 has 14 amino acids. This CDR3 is CAIKGAFSTDTQYF. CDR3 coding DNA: TGTGCCATCAAGGGGGCCTTCAGCACAGATACGCAGTATTTT.

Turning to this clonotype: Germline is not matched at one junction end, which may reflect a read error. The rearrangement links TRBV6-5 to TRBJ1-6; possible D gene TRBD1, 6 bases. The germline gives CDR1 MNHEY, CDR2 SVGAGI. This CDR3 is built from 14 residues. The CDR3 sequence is CASSLQGPASPIHF. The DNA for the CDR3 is TGTGCCAGCAGCCTACAGGGTCCGGCTTCACCCATCCACTTT.

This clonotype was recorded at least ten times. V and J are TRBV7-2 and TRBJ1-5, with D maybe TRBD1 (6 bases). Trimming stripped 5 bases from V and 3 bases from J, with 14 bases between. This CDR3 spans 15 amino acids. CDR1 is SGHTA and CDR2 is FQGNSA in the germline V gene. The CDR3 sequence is CASSPGGTHNQPQHF. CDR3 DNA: TGTGCCAGCAGCCCCGGAGGGACACACAATCAGCCCCAGCATTTT.

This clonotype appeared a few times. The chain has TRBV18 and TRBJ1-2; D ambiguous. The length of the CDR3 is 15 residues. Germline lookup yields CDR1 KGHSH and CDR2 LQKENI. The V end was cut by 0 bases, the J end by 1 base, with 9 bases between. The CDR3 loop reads CASSPPSYLNYGYTF. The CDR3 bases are TGTGCCAGCTCACCACCCAGCTACCTTAACTATGGCTACACCTTC.